One T cell receptor (beta chain) is described in this entry. Its antigen remains unknown. This sample was included in a study of cytotoxic CD8 clonotypes in ibrutinib-treated CLL. For the study at large: The study included approximately 10 relapsed/refractory and roughly 16 treatment-naive patients; approximately 17 had IGHV unmutated disease.

Trimming took off 4 bases at V and 7 bases at J, with 23 bases between the two ends. The CDR3 totals 16 residues. The germline V gene has CDR1 MNHEY and CDR2 SMNVEV (reference sequence). Generated by immunoSEQ multiplex PCR, the TCRdb table keeps only in-frame clones and is missing some. Of around 40,000 clones detected, roughly three quarters appear once; the ten largest clones hold around 10%. Points from the study as a whole: Collection times varied between progressing and sustained-remission patients. Baseline values of clonality outstripped age-matched healthy donors and followed circulating CD8+ T-cell counts. Clonality was elevated at ibrutinib response and had returned toward baseline at progression.

This chain connects TRBV27 to TRBJ2-7, with D perhaps matching TRBD2 (6 bases). The sample here was PBMCs, taken at disease progression, from a patient treated with ibrutinib. The receptor was derived from a human donor with chronic lymphocytic leukemia. The chain's CDR3 is CASSSQIAARSVEQYF. The CDR3 DNA sequence: TGTGCCAGCAGTTCCCAAATAGCGGCTAGGAGTGTAGAGCAGTACTTC.